The 29 T cell receptor beta chains in this list originate from one sample, sequenced in a study of blood T cells in healthy people across ages (dated by TCRdb to between 2015 and 2017). The library was produced with 5' RACE. Instrument on record: Illumina HiSeq 2500. A second 7 to 11 cycle PCR used a sample-barcoded 5' primer and a J-beta primer mix. TCRdb applied fastp at Q25 and MiXCR to the public reads, then kept only in-frame beta chains. CDR3 protein duplicates are merged, each entry listing the most common genes and DNA. This sample lists about 800,000 distinct CDR3 sequences; about 42% were detected once. Of the sample, 15% to 20% falls within the top ten clones. Sequenced material: blood. The source is an elderly man in good health.

DNA for the CDR3: TGTGCCAGCAGCGTGAAGCGGACTCAGGAGCAGTACTTC. This encodes CASSVKRTQEQYF. This chain uses TRBV7-3 with TRBJ2-7, with a possible D match to TRBD2 (5 bases). Trimming shortened V by 5 bases and J by 7 bases, and 15 bases separated the two germline ends. The CDR3 totals 13 residues. CDR1 is SGHTA, CDR2 FQGTGA, per germline.

The chain is built from TRBV20-1 and TRBJ2-3; D is perhaps TRBD1 (6 bases). V was pared by 6 bases and J by 1 base, with 14 bases between. Germline V gene data show CDR1 as DFQATT and CDR2 as SNEGSKA (reference sequence). CDR3 length: 14 residues. The DNA of the CDR3 is TGCAGTGCCCTGAAGCCAGGGGGCACAGATACGCAGTATTTT. Amino acid sequence: CSALKPGGTDTQYF.

This clonotype has just a few counts. V gene TRBV4-1 combines with J gene TRBJ1-1; D unresolved. The V end lost 3 bases, the J end lost 1 base, and 6 bases lay between the germline ends. The CDR3 spans 13 residues. Germline V gene data show CDR1 as MGHRA and CDR2 as YSYEKL. CDR3 region: CASSHTTNTEAFF. The DNA for the CDR3 is TGCGCCAGCAGCCACACAACGAACACTGAAGCTTTCTTT.

CDR3: CASSPGTSGFNTGELFF. As DNA, the CDR3 is TGTGCCAGCAGCCCCGGGACTAGCGGGTTTAACACCGGGGAGCTGTTTTTT. The chain links TRBV7-8 to TRBJ2-2, with 12 nucleotides matching TRBD2. The trim removed 5 bases at V and 2 bases at J, leaving 6 bases unmatched. The CDR3 consists of 17 residues. Germline V CDR1 and CDR2: SGHVS, FQNEAQ.

The chain carries TRBV28 and TRBJ2-7; TRBD1 agrees at 10 bases. V dropped 2 bases and J dropped 3; count of bases not matched to a gene: 7. The CDR3 length is 16 residues. Germline V gene data show CDR1 as MDHEN and CDR2 as SYDVKM. The CDR3 DNA sequence: TGTGCCAGCAGTTTACTACCGGGACAGGGGAACTACGAGCAGTACTTC. It encodes CASSLLPGQGNYEQYF.

The chain combines TRBV4-1 with TRBJ2-3; weak D call: TRBD1 (5 bases). The CDR3 contains 15 residues. In germline, CDR1 is MGHRA, CDR2 YSYEKL. The V end lost 2 bases, the J end lost 6 bases, and 15 bases lay between the germline ends. The CDR3 nucleotides are TGCGCCAGCAGCCAATTCGAAGGGGCGGCGGATACGCAGTATTTT. It yields the protein CASSQFEGAADTQYF.

There are a few counts of this clonotype. The chain links TRBV25-1 to TRBJ2-5, with a possible D match to TRBD1 (5 bases). Germline CDR1 and CDR2: MGHDK and SYGVNS. The CDR3 length is 11 residues. Trimming took 8 bases from V and 5 from J, leaving 9 bases between them. The CDR3 bases are TGTGCCAGCGGGAAGGGGGAGACCCAGTACTTC. This gives the protein CASGKGETQYF.

This clonotype was counted a single time. The chain recombines TRBV18 with TRBJ2-2; no firm D call. CDR1 is KGHSH and CDR2 is LQKENI in the germline V gene. V gave up 2 bases and J gave up 0 bases, with 16 bases separating them. The CDR3 sequence is 18 residues long. CDR3 coding DNA: TGTGCCAGCTCACCAATTCACTCATCGCTAGCGAACACCGGGGAGCTGTTTTTT. This gives the protein CASSPIHSSLANTGELFF.

V gene TRBV14 combines with J gene TRBJ1-1, with D tentatively TRBD1 (5 bases). The CDR3 spans 14 residues. CDR1 is SGHDN, CDR2 FVKESK, per germline. With 5 bases removed from V and 1 base from J, the gap between germline ends came to 11 bases. CDR3 nucleotide sequence: TGTGCCAGCAGCAGGGGCGCGGGGAACACTGAAGCTTTCTTT. It encodes CASSRGAGNTEAFF.

V is TRBV24-1 and J is TRBJ2-5, with D hard to call. V gave up 0 bases and J gave up 11 bases, with 9 bases separating them. Per the germline V gene, CDR1 is KGHDR and CDR2 is SFDVKD. The CDR3 length is 12 residues. CDR3 in amino acids: CATSDLGSEQYF. In DNA, the CDR3 is TGTGCCACCAGTGATTTGGGTTCTGAGCAGTACTTC.

V is TRBV5-1 and J is TRBJ2-7, with 7 nucleotides matching TRBD2. The V and J ends lost 0 bases and 7 bases, in that order; junction bases with no gene match: 13. Per germline, CDR1 SGHRS and CDR2 YFSETQ. This CDR3 comprises 16 residues. CDR3 in amino acids: CASSLAGGEYYNEQYF. CDR3 coding DNA: TGCGCCAGCAGCTTGGCTGGGGGGGAGTACTACAATGAGCAGTACTTC.

The V call is TRBV5-6, the J call TRBJ2-4; 10 nucleotides line up with TRBD2. Judging by the DNA end, TRBJ2-5 fits better; the J call may be wrong. The germline V gene encodes CDR1 SGHDT and CDR2 YYEEEE. CDR3 length: 15 amino acids. The CDR3 sequence: CASSVVAGGRETQYF. The CDR3 DNA follows: TGTGCCAGCAGCGTGGTAGCGGGAGGAAGAGAGACCCAGTACTTC.

The J gene is TRBJ2-1, the V gene TRBV29-1; no reliable D call. Deletions cut 7 bases from V and 7 bases from J, with 14 bases between. Germline V gene lookup returns CDR1 SQVTM and CDR2 ANQGSEA. This CDR3 region has 12 residues. For the CDR3, the DNA is TGCAGCGCTCTCGTGGGTAGGAATGAGCAGTTCTTC. Its translation: CSALVGRNEQFF.

The chain combines TRBV19 with TRBJ2-7; maybe TRBD2 (5 bases). CDR1 and CDR2 (germline): LNHDA, SQIVND (reference sequence). V gave up 2 bases and J gave up 6 bases, with 14 bases separating them. The CDR3 has 14 amino acids. CDR3 protein: CASSIKSGLCEQYF. CDR3 sequence (DNA): TGTGCCAGTAGTATAAAGAGCGGTCTTTGCGAGCAGTACTTC.

The chain recombines TRBV7-3 with TRBJ2-4; D is ambiguous. The V and J ends lost 0 bases and 5 bases respectively, with 14 bases between them. The CDR3 sequence is 16 residues long. Germline V gene sequence: CDR1 SGHTA, CDR2 FQGTGA. The DNA of the CDR3 is TGTGCCAGCAGCTTAACTGCACAGTATCCCCAAAACATTCAGTACTTC. It translates to CASSLTAQYPQNIQYF.

This sequence joins TRBV29-1 and TRBJ2-1; 7 bases match TRBD2. Looked up from germline, CDR1 is SQVTM and CDR2 is ANQGSEA. The CDR3 length is 14 residues. V trimming: 4 bases; J trimming: 7 bases; junction bases outside the gene matches: 10. The CDR3 here is CSVVGGGPGNEQFF. Written as DNA, the CDR3 is TGCAGCGTTGTGGGGGGAGGGCCTGGGAATGAGCAGTTCTTC.

J is TRBJ2-3 and V is TRBV18, with 9 bases that match TRBD1. Germline trimming cut 6 bases from V and 4 bases from J; bases unmatched to any gene: 8. From germline, CDR1 is KGHSH and CDR2 LQKENI. The CDR3 spans 15 residues. The CDR3 sequence is CASSQAGTGPDTQYF. CDR3 in DNA: TGTGCCAGCTCGCAGGCCGGGACAGGGCCAGATACGCAGTATTTT.

This clonotype has ten or more counts. The chain carries TRBV27 and TRBJ2-2; D ambiguous. Between the trimmed V and J ends, which lost 5 bases and 6 bases, there was a span of 7 bases. The CDR3 is made up of 12 amino acids. Germline V gene data show CDR1 as MNHEY and CDR2 as SMNVEV (reference sequence). The CDR3 sequence: CASSENSGELFF. DNA for the CDR3: TGTGCCAGCAGTGAAAATTCCGGGGAGCTGTTTTTT.

The chain recombines TRBV6-5 with TRBJ2-3, with unresolved D. The V gene's germline CDR1 is MNHEY and CDR2 SVGAGI. The CDR3 extends over 15 amino acids. With 5 bases removed from V and 1 base from J, the gap between germline ends came to 13 bases. The CDR3 protein is CASSRVGLGTDTQYF. The CDR3, as DNA: TGTGCCAGCAGTCGCGTGGGGTTGGGCACAGATACGCAGTATTTT.

This chain uses TRBV19 with TRBJ2-1; 7 nucleotides agree with TRBD1. From germline, CDR1 is LNHDA and CDR2 SQIVND (reference sequence). J lost 4 bases, V lost 7 bases, and 10 bases had no gene match. The CDR3 is made up of 15 amino acids. CDR3 region: CASTPAQGRYNEQFF. CDR3 coding DNA: TGTGCCAGTACTCCAGCACAGGGGCGGTACAATGAGCAGTTCTTC.

The chain uses TRBV20-1 and TRBJ1-1; 7 bases align to TRBD1. Germline CDR1 and CDR2: DFQATT and SNEGSKA (reference sequence). V lost 5 bases and J lost 3; bases outside the gene matches: 6. This CDR3 contains 13 residues. The CDR3 nucleotides read TGCAGTGCTTTCTTAGACAGGGACACTGAAGCTTTCTTT. Residues: CSAFLDRDTEAFF.

This clonotype was detected a few times. The V gene is TRBV7-9, the J gene TRBJ2-7, with 11 bases fitting TRBD2. The CDR3 runs to 15 residues. The ends lost 4 bases at V and 6 bases at J; junction bases unmatched: 8. The germline V gene has CDR1 SEHNR and CDR2 FQNEAQ (reference sequence). CDR3 nucleotide sequence: TGTGCCAGCAGCTCGACTAGCGGGAAGATCCTCGAGCAGTACTTC. Its protein is CASSSTSGKILEQYF.

This clonotype was counted a few times. This sequence joins TRBV20-1 and TRBJ2-5; no clear D gene. V lost 6 bases and J lost 4, with 12 bases in between. Per germline, CDR1 DFQATT and CDR2 SNEGSKA (reference sequence). The CDR3 is 12 residues long. CDR3 sequence reads: CSASTDRETQYF. In nucleotides, the CDR3 is TGCAGTGCCTCAACGGACCGAGAGACCCAGTACTTC.

DNA for the CDR3: TGTGCCAGTTTGGGTCTCACCAGGGTTGGTCAGCCCCAGCATTTT. Translating it yields CASLGLTRVGQPQHF. The V and J genes are TRBV3-1 and TRBJ1-5; tentative D call: TRBD1 (5 bases). Germline V lookup: CDR1 LGHDT, CDR2 YNNKEL (reference sequence). The CDR3 length is 15 residues. V was trimmed by 9 bases and J by 6 bases, leaving 21 bases between them.

J is TRBJ1-2 and V is TRBV7-9; TRBD1 matches 8 bases. V shed 1 base and J 0 bases; nucleotides not matched to a gene: 4. Germline CDR1 is SEHNR and CDR2 is FQNEAQ (reference sequence). This CDR3 has 16 amino acids. CDR3 in DNA: TGTGCCAGCAGCTTAGGAGCGGACAGGGCTAACTATGGCTACACCTTC. Translating gives CASSLGADRANYGYTF.

This clonotype occurred a few times. V usage is TRBV6-2 or TRBV6-3 and J usage is TRBJ2-7; D might be TRBD1 (6 bases). Germline V gene data show CDR1 as MNHEY and CDR2 as SVGEGT. Trimming took 11 bases from V and 2 from J, leaving 16 bases between them. This CDR3 is built from 13 residues. DNA for the CDR3: TGTGCCCATCGAAGACAGGACGCCTACGAGCAGTACTTC. This gives the protein CAHRRQDAYEQYF.

This clonotype was seen a handful of times. The rearrangement joins TRBV7-2 to TRBJ2-7; the D is unclear. Trimming left V 5 bases short and J 2 bases short, with 19 bases between. The germline V gene encodes CDR1 SGHTA and CDR2 FQGNSA. The CDR3 totals 16 residues. In nucleotides, the CDR3 is TGTGCCAGCAGCCAAAATATCCCACCGACCACCTACGAGCAGTACTTC. Protein sequence: CASSQNIPPTTYEQYF.

This clonotype was seen only a few times. The chain combines TRBV6-2 or TRBV6-3 with TRBJ1-6; TRBD1 might be the D (6 bases). CDR3 length equals 15 residues. Trimming removed 6 bases from V and 6 bases from J, with 15 bases in between. In germline, CDR1 is MNHEY, CDR2 SVGEGT. The CDR3 loop reads CASRPPGQSNSPLHF. In nucleotides, the CDR3 is TGTGCCAGCAGACCACCGGGACAATCTAATTCACCCCTCCACTTT.

The chain has TRBV24-1 and TRBJ2-1; 8 nucleotides agree with TRBD2. Germline V lookup: CDR1 KGHDR, CDR2 SFDVKD. This CDR3 comprises 15 residues. J gave up 10 bases and V 4 bases, and 11 bases lay outside the gene matches. The CDR3 DNA follows: TGTGCCACCAGTGAGGCCGGGACTAGAGTTTGGGAGCAGTTCTTC. The encoded protein is CATSEAGTRVWEQFF.